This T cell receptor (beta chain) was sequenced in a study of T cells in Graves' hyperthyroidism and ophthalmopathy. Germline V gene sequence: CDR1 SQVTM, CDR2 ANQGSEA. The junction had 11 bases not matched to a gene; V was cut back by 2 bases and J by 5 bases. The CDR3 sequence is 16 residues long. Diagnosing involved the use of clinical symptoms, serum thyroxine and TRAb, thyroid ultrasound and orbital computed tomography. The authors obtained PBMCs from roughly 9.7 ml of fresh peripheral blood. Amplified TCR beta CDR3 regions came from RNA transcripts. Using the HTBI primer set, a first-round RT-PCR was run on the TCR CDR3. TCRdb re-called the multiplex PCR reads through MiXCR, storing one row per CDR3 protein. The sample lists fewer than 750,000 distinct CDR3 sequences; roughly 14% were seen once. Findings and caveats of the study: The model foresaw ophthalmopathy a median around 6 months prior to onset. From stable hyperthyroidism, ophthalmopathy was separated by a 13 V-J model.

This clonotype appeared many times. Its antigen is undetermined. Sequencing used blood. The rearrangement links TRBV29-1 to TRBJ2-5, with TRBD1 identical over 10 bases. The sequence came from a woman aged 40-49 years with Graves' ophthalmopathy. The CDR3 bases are TGCAGCGTTGAACCAAGGACAGGGGGGCCTCGGGAGACCCAGTACTTC. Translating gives CSVEPRTGGPRETQYF.